This T cell receptor (beta chain) was identified during a study of CD8 T cells in ankylosing spondylitis. Findings and limits, study-wide: The authors reported significant enrichment of disease-linked clones in matched ankylosing spondylitis synovial fluid. A subset of motif variants has previously been described in the synovial fluid and blood of reactive arthritis. In ankylosing spondylitis blood, a motif of roughly 8 highly homologous TCR beta variants appeared characteristic.

This CDR3 comprises 15 residues. Trimming left V 1 base short and J 0 bases short, with 8 bases between. Germline V gives CDR1 LGHNT, CDR2 FRNRAP. Quantitative 5'-RACE with molecular barcodes generated TCR beta libraries. TCRdb re-called the 5' RACE reads through MiXCR, storing one row per CDR3 protein. Of 150,000 to 200,000 distinct CDR3 sequences in the sample, approximately 10% were seen once. On this clonotype itself: The antigen is undetermined.

J is TRBJ2-3 and V is TRBV12-5; TRBD1 is a possible D gene (6 bases). What was sequenced was blood, either unsorted or a sorted T cell fraction (not recorded which). The TCR sequence derives from a male donor with ankylosing spondylitis or in good health (not recorded which). The CDR3 loop reads CASGLGDRSTDTQYF. The CDR3 coding sequence is TGTGCTAGTGGTTTGGGCGACAGGAGCACAGATACGCAGTATTTT.